One sample yielded the 11 T cell receptor beta chains listed below, sequenced in a study of blood T cells in healthy people across ages. Through a sample-barcoded 5' primer and a J-beta primer mix, a second PCR was run for 7 to 11 cycles. TCRdb re-called the 5' RACE reads through MiXCR, storing one row per CDR3 protein. Of 1.5 million to 2 million distinct CDR3 sequences in the sample, approximately 32% are singletons; the top ten hold over 9%. Sequenced material: blood. These TCRs come from a woman aged 25 to 39 in good health.

The V gene is TRBV12-3 or TRBV12-4, the J gene TRBJ1-2; D perhaps matches TRBD1 (6 bases). The CDR3 covers 13 residues. The CDR3 bases are TGTACCACCGACAGGCCTTCTTGGTATGGCTACACCTTC. Protein: CTTDRPSWYGYTF.

About this clonotype itself: Relative to the germline gene, one junction end is altered; a read error may explain this. The chain is built from TRBV5-5 and TRBJ1-4; D is undetermined. Germline CDR1 and CDR2: SGHKS and YYEKEE (reference sequence). The CDR3 covers 13 residues. CDR3 sequence reads: CASSLQGNEKRFF. The CDR3 nucleotides read TGTGCCAGCAGCTTGCAAGGGAATGAAAAACGGTTTTTT.

This clonotype was recorded at least ten times. The chain carries TRBV29-1 and TRBJ2-7; possible D gene TRBD2, 6 bases. There are 15 residues in the CDR3. Trimming removed 0 bases from V and 2 bases from J, with 14 bases in between. Looked up from germline, CDR1 is SQVTM and CDR2 is ANQGSEA. The CDR3 DNA follows: TGCAGCGTTGAAGATGGGAGACTAGGGACCTACGAGCAGTACTTC. This codes for CSVEDGRLGTYEQYF.

This clonotype has only a few counts. The gene calls are TRBV25-1 and TRBJ2-7; 7 bases match TRBD1. Germline V gene lookup returns CDR1 MGHDK and CDR2 SYGVNS. The trim removed 4 bases at V and 2 bases at J, leaving 5 bases unmatched. This CDR3 has 14 residues. This CDR3 reads CASSAPGQPYEQYF. The CDR3 region has the DNA TGTGCCAGCAGTGCCCCGGGACAGCCCTACGAGCAGTACTTC.

A few counts support this clonotype. The V gene is TRBV7-8, the J gene TRBJ2-5; tentatively, D is TRBD1 (6 bases). The V end was cut by 1 base, the J end by 11 bases, with 41 bases between. Looked up from germline, CDR1 is SGHVS and CDR2 is FQNEAQ. CDR3 length equals 22 residues. CDR3 DNA sequence: TGTGCCAGCAGCTTAGTTTATATTTTTTCCGGAGAAGAAATCGGGACATCCCACGGGCAGTACTTC. This sequence encodes CASSLVYIFSGEEIGTSHGQYF.

This sequence joins TRBV19 and TRBJ2-1, with 7 bases identical to TRBD2. V shed 1 base, J shed 0 bases, and the junction held 15 bases outside the gene matches. Germline CDR1 reads LNHDA; CDR2 reads SQIVND (reference sequence). The CDR3 runs 20 residues. The CDR3 DNA sequence: TGTGCCAGTAGTATAGCCCGACTGAGGCTAGCGGTCTTCTCCTACAATGAGCAGTTCTTC. As protein: CASSIARLRLAVFSYNEQFF.

This chain uses TRBV20-1 with TRBJ1-2, with D possibly matching TRBD1 (5 bases). Germline loops: CDR1 DFQATT, CDR2 SNEGSKA (reference sequence). V was trimmed by 5 bases and J by 1 base, leaving 14 bases between them. The CDR3 covers 14 residues. The CDR3 sequence: CSAAAGTDNYGYTF. The CDR3 DNA is TGCAGTGCTGCAGCCGGGACGGATAACTATGGCTACACCTTC.

This clonotype was seen at least ten times. The chain couples TRBV29-1 to TRBJ2-5; the D is unclear. The V end was cut by 2 bases, the J end by 2 bases, with 9 bases between. Germline lookup yields CDR1 SQVTM and CDR2 ANQGSEA. This CDR3 spans 13 amino acids. In DNA form, the CDR3 reads TGCAGCGTTGAACAGCTAATTCAAGAGACCCAGTACTTC. Its translation: CSVEQLIQETQYF.

This clonotype was observed a handful of times. V gene TRBV10-3 combines with J gene TRBJ1-6; 7 bases map to TRBD1. The CDR3 has 15 amino acids. The germline CDR1 and CDR2 sequences are ENHRY and SYGVKD. V was clipped by 9 bases and J by 9 bases; unmatched bases: 14. CDR3 amino acids: CAIGIGGGNGSPLHF. CDR3 in DNA: TGTGCCATAGGCATAGGAGGGGGCAATGGTTCACCCCTCCACTTT.

The chain combines TRBV6-1 with TRBJ2-5; 11 positions agree with TRBD1. Germline trimming cut 9 bases from V and 11 bases from J; bases unmatched to any gene: 11. The CDR3 is 13 amino acids. CDR1 is MNHNS and CDR2 is SASEGT in the germline V gene. CDR3 nucleotide sequence: TGTGCCAGAGGGACAGGGGGATGGAATGAGCAGTACTTC. As protein: CARGTGGWNEQYF.

This clonotype was found a few times. The gene calls are TRBV7-3 and TRBJ2-7; possible D gene TRBD2, 6 bases. V was pared by 5 bases and J by 1 base, with 12 bases between. CDR1 SGHTA and CDR2 FQGTGA come from the germline V gene. This CDR3 has 14 amino acids. The CDR3 loop reads CASSLLGLSYEQYF. In DNA, the CDR3 is TGTGCCAGCAGCCTACTTGGACTATCCTACGAGCAGTACTTC.